This TCR beta chain was documented in a study of CD8 T cells in ankylosing spondylitis. General study points: Prior work had noted some motif variants in reactive arthritis blood and synovial fluid. About 8 highly homologous variants made up a TCR beta motif that seemed to typify ankylosing spondylitis blood. Within matched ankylosing spondylitis synovial fluid, disease-linked clones were reportedly significantly enriched. Disease-linked clones bore a CD8+ phenotype, appearing relatively rarely in peripheral blood.

This clonotype has just a few counts. The antigen is unknown. The V end was cut by 1 base, the J end by 0 bases, with 5 bases between. Per germline, CDR1 MNHEY and CDR2 SMNVEV (reference sequence). The CDR3 covers 14 residues. Quantitative barcoded 5'-RACE was used to prepare TCR beta libraries. TCRdb re-derived calls from the 5' RACE reads in MiXCR, one entry per CDR3 protein. The sample lists around 130,000 distinct CDR3 sequences; roughly 15% were seen once. Sequencing was performed on blood, either unsorted or a sorted T cell fraction (not recorded which). The V and J genes are TRBV27 and TRBJ2-3; no clear D gene. The clonotype originates from a male donor with ankylosing spondylitis. CDR3 DNA sequence: TGTGCCAGCAGTTTATTGGCTAGCACAGATACGCAGTATTTT. Translation gives CASSLLASTDTQYF.